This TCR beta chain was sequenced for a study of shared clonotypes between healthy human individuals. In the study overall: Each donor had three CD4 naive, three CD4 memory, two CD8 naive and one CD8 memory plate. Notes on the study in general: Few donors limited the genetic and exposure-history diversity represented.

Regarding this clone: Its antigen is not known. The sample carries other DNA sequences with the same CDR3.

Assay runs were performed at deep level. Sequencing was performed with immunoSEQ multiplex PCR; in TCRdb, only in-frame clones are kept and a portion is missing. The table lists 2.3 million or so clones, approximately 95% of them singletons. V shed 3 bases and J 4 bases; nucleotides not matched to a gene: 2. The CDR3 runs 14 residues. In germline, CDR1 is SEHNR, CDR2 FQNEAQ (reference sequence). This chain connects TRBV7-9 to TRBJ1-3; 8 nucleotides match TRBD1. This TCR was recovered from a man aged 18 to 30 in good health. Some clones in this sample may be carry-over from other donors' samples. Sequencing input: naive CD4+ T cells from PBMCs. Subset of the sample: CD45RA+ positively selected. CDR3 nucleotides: TGTGCCAGCAGCTTGACAGGGGTAGGAAACACCATATATTTT. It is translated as CASSLTGVGNTIYF.